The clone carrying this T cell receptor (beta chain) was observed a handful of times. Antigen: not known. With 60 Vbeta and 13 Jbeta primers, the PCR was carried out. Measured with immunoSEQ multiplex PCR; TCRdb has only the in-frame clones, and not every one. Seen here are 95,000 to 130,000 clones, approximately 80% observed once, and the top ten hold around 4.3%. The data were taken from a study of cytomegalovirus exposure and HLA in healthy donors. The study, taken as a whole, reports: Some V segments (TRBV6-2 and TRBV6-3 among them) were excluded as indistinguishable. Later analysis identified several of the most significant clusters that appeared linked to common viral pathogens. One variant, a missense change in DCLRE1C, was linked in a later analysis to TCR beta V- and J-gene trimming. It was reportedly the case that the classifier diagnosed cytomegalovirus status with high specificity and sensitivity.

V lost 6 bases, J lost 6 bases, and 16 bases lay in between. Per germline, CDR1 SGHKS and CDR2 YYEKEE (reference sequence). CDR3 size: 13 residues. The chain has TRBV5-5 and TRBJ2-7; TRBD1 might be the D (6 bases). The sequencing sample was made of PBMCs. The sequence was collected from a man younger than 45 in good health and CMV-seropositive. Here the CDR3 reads CASKFQGSSEQYF. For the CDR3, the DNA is TGTGCCAGCAAGTTTCAGGGGTCCAGCGAGCAGTACTTC. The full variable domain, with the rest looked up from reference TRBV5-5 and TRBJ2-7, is DAGVTQSPTHLIKTRGQQVTLRCSPISGHKSVSWYQQVLGQGPQFIFQYYEKEERGRGNFPDRFSARQFPNYSSELNVNALLLGDSALYLCASKFQGSSEQYFGPGTRLTVT.